This is a list of T cell receptor beta chains from one sample in a study of blood T cell repertoires in COVID-19. Using immunoSEQ multiplex PCR, the repertoire was profiled, and TCRdb retains in-frame clones only, with some absent. The table lists 76,000 or so clones, around 79% of them singletons, with approximately 12% in the top ten. Source material: peripheral blood. The source is a man over 45 with acute or convalescent COVID-19. Each CDR3 is given with its conserved first and last residue. Clone size is shown for a subset of rows, as once, few, many or a class of expanded clone.

>NA|TRBV4-3
CASSPGDRSNTEAFF
>NA|TRBV4-1
CASSREGDRGSGNTIYF
>NA|TRBV9
CASSVAPTGGSGELFF
>NA|TRBV6-2/TRBV6-3
CASSNRQGTEAFF
>once|TRBV30
CAWTRPGMNTEAFF
>NA|TRBV12-5
CASGLLRGSFGEQFF
>NA|TRBV9
CASSVAEGRALDTEAFF
>NA|TRBV2
CASSRSSRGNSPLHF
>NA|TRBV6-5
CASGARGEGEYGYTF
>NA|TRBV7-2
CASSSRGLADQETQYF
>NA|TRBV6-2/TRBV6-3
CASSYSVGFPGTGGREQYF
>few|TRBV20-1
CSASWQGAGNTEAFF
>NA|TRBV18
CASSPANRGLNYGYTF
>NA|TRBV7-3
CASSLGLAGVAEQFF
>NA|TRBV19
CASSARTLNTGELFF
>NA|TRBV4-1
CASRKIQDRANYGYTF
>NA|TRBV3-1/TRBV3-2
CASSPRDKTYEQYF
>NA|TRBV29-1
CSARGQGVEGYTF
>NA|TRBV14
CASSQRSGSYTEAFF
>NA|TRBV11-2
CASSLGAKGVVYEQYF
>NA|TRBV6-5
CASRGDRAEQYF
>NA|TRBV28
CASSFTGGPYNEQFF
>NA|TRBV5-5
CASSFYSSGRSNYGYTF
>NA|TRBV18
CASSPGVDQPQHF